The rows below give T cell receptor beta chains drawn from one sample of a study of blood T cells in healthy people across ages. MiXCR, applied by TCRdb to the 5' RACE reads, yields one record per CDR3 protein. The sample holds roughly 1,500,000 distinct CDR3 sequences, about 35% seen once. The sample comprised blood. These receptor sequences come from a woman aged 25 to 45 in good health. The CDR3 runs from the conserved cysteine through the conserved F or W. A D gene is named only where the DNA matches it firmly. Clone size, where shown, is once, few, many, or a class for clones that have expanded.

d_call: -
j_call: TRBJ1-2
clone_size: -
v_call: TRBV3-1
cdr3_nt: TGTGCCAGCAGCCAGTCATATGGGGAAGGCTACACCTTC
cdr3_aa: CASSQSYGEGYTF

d_call: -
j_call: TRBJ2-3
clone_size: few
v_call: TRBV10-3
cdr3_nt: TGTGCCATCAGGGATCACTTAGCCACAGATACGCAGTATTTT
cdr3_aa: CAIRDHLATDTQYF

d_call: -
j_call: TRBJ2-3
clone_size: once
v_call: TRBV11-2
cdr3_nt: TGTGCCAGCAGCTTCTTGTTCCCACGCACAGATACGCAGTATTTT
cdr3_aa: CASSFLFPRTDTQYF

d_call: TRBD1
j_call: TRBJ2-1
clone_size: few
v_call: TRBV5-1
cdr3_nt: TGCGCCAGCAGCCTCCTCCCCGGGACAGGGAAACCCAATGAGCAGTTCTTC
cdr3_aa: CASSLLPGTGKPNEQFF

d_call: -
j_call: TRBJ2-7
clone_size: few
v_call: TRBV11-2
cdr3_nt: TGTGCCAGCAGCTCCGGACAGACCCACTACGAGCAGTACTTC
cdr3_aa: CASSSGQTHYEQYF

d_call: TRBD1
j_call: TRBJ1-6
clone_size: -
v_call: TRBV20-1
cdr3_nt: TGCAGTGCTCAGATTTCCGGGACAGGGAGTTCACCCCTCCACTTT
cdr3_aa: CSAQISGTGSSPLHF

d_call: -
j_call: TRBJ2-3
clone_size: -
v_call: TRBV7-9
cdr3_nt: TGTGCCAGCAGCTCCCTGAGGGTGCGCACAGATGCGCAGTATTTT
cdr3_aa: CASSSLRVRTDAQYF

d_call: -
j_call: TRBJ2-7
clone_size: -
v_call: TRBV12-3/TRBV12-4
cdr3_nt: TGTGCCAGCAGTCCCTCGGGACTGAACCAGTACTTC
cdr3_aa: CASSPSGLNQYF

d_call: -
j_call: TRBJ1-5
clone_size: -
v_call: TRBV18
cdr3_nt: TGTGCCAGCTCACCACGTCAGGGCAGCCTCAATCAGCCCCAGCATTTT
cdr3_aa: CASSPRQGSLNQPQHF

d_call: TRBD2
j_call: TRBJ2-3
clone_size: few
v_call: TRBV9
cdr3_nt: TGTGCCAGCAGCGCCTGGGGGGGGGCGCAGTATTTT
cdr3_aa: CASSAWGGAQYF

d_call: -
j_call: TRBJ1-4
clone_size: -
v_call: TRBV20-1
cdr3_nt: TGCAGTGCTACCGGACAGACCAGTCCCGAAAAACTGTTTTTT
cdr3_aa: CSATGQTSPEKLFF

d_call: TRBD2
j_call: TRBJ2-1
clone_size: many
v_call: TRBV6-4
cdr3_nt: TGTGCCAGCAGTGACTCGCGGGGGGGCAATGAGCAGTTCTTC
cdr3_aa: CASSDSRGGNEQFF

d_call: TRBD2
j_call: TRBJ2-6
clone_size: -
v_call: TRBV15
cdr3_nt: TGTGCCACCAGCAGAGATTTGGGAGGGGCTGGGGCCAACGTCCTGACTTTC
cdr3_aa: CATSRDLGGAGANVLTF

d_call: TRBD2
j_call: TRBJ2-5
clone_size: many
v_call: TRBV7-2
cdr3_nt: TGTGCCAGCAGCTTGATGGGACTAGCGGACCAAGAGACCCAGTACTTC
cdr3_aa: CASSLMGLADQETQYF

d_call: -
j_call: TRBJ2-7
clone_size: few
v_call: TRBV20-1
cdr3_nt: TGCAGTGCTAGGGAGGGGGAATACGAGCAGTACTTC
cdr3_aa: CSAREGEYEQYF

d_call: -
j_call: TRBJ1-5
clone_size: few
v_call: TRBV4-1
cdr3_nt: TGCGCCAGCAGCCAGGAGGGACAAATCAATCAGCCCCAGCATTTT
cdr3_aa: CASSQEGQINQPQHF

d_call: -
j_call: TRBJ2-1
clone_size: -
v_call: TRBV9
cdr3_nt: TGTGCCAGCAGCGTAGGGAGCGGGCTTAGCTCCTACAATGAGCAGTTCTTC
cdr3_aa: CASSVGSGLSSYNEQFF

d_call: -
j_call: TRBJ2-3
clone_size: few
v_call: TRBV20-1
cdr3_nt: TGCAGTGCTAGGACGGCTAGCACAGATACGCAGTATTTT
cdr3_aa: CSARTASTDTQYF

d_call: TRBD1
j_call: TRBJ2-7
clone_size: -
v_call: TRBV25-1
cdr3_nt: TGTGCCAGCAGTGAATCCGGGACAGGGAATTCCTACGAGCAGTACTTC
cdr3_aa: CASSESGTGNSYEQYF

d_call: TRBD1
j_call: TRBJ1-2
clone_size: few
v_call: TRBV5-5
cdr3_nt: TGTGCCAGCAGCTTGGGGAGCGTGACAGGGGAATACCGGGATGGCTACACCTTC
cdr3_aa: CASSLGSVTGEYRDGYTF

d_call: -
j_call: TRBJ2-1
clone_size: few
v_call: TRBV9
cdr3_nt: TGTGCCAGCAGCCCCCCTACGGGGCCCACGGGGCACAACAATGAGCAGTTCTTC
cdr3_aa: CASSPPTGPTGHNNEQFF

d_call: -
j_call: TRBJ1-2
clone_size: few
v_call: TRBV20-1
cdr3_nt: TGCAGTCTTAAGCAGGACTATGGCTACACCTTC
cdr3_aa: CSLKQDYGYTF

d_call: -
j_call: TRBJ2-1
clone_size: -
v_call: TRBV20-1
cdr3_nt: TGCAGTGCTCACTTTGACCTCTCAGCGTACAATGAGCAGTTCTTC
cdr3_aa: CSAHFDLSAYNEQFF

d_call: TRBD2
j_call: TRBJ2-7
clone_size: few
v_call: TRBV10-3
cdr3_nt: TGTGCCATCGAGGTAGCGGGATCCTACGAGCAGTACTTC
cdr3_aa: CAIEVAGSYEQYF

d_call: -
j_call: TRBJ1-1
clone_size: -
v_call: TRBV11-2
cdr3_nt: TGTGCCAGCAGCTTGGACGGCCACCCGAACACTGAAGCTTTCTTT
cdr3_aa: CASSLDGHPNTEAFF

d_call: -
j_call: TRBJ2-5
clone_size: few
v_call: TRBV13
cdr3_nt: TGTGCCAGCAGCTGGGGGAGAGCCCAAGAGACCCAGTACTTC
cdr3_aa: CASSWGRAQETQYF

d_call: TRBD2
j_call: TRBJ2-1
clone_size: -
v_call: TRBV20-1
cdr3_nt: TGCAGTGCTCCCGCGGGCGGGGGAAAACGCGGTGAGCAGTTCTTC
cdr3_aa: CSAPAGGGKRGEQFF

d_call: -
j_call: TRBJ2-7
clone_size: -
v_call: TRBV7-3
cdr3_nt: TGTGCCAGCAGCTTAACGAATACAGAGGGCCGTTTTGAGCAGTACTTC
cdr3_aa: CASSLTNTEGRFEQYF

d_call: TRBD1
j_call: TRBJ1-4
clone_size: -
v_call: TRBV7-9
cdr3_nt: TGTGCCAGCAGCTTTGCCCTGGGGACAGGGGATGAAAAACTGTTTTTT
cdr3_aa: CASSFALGTGDEKLFF

d_call: TRBD2
j_call: TRBJ2-1
clone_size: few
v_call: TRBV11-2
cdr3_nt: TGTGCCAGCAGCTTAGAGCTAGCGGCCATTTACAATGAGCAGTTCTTC
cdr3_aa: CASSLELAAIYNEQFF

d_call: TRBD1
j_call: TRBJ2-3
clone_size: few
v_call: TRBV7-9
cdr3_nt: TGTGCCAGCAGCTATTTGACCCCGGGACAGGGCACAGATACGCAGTATTTT
cdr3_aa: CASSYLTPGQGTDTQYF

d_call: -
j_call: TRBJ2-7
clone_size: many
v_call: TRBV2
cdr3_nt: TGTGCCAGCACCAGGGCTAGCAGTACGGACGAGCAGTACTTC
cdr3_aa: CASTRASSTDEQYF

d_call: TRBD2
j_call: TRBJ2-1
clone_size: few
v_call: TRBV28
cdr3_nt: TGTGCCAGCAGTTTGGTACTAGCGGATAACAATGAGCAGTTCTTC
cdr3_aa: CASSLVLADNNEQFF

d_call: -
j_call: TRBJ2-7
clone_size: -
v_call: TRBV2
cdr3_nt: TGTGCCAGCACCCTAAGGGAAGGGGCCTACGAGCAGTACTTC
cdr3_aa: CASTLREGAYEQYF

d_call: TRBD1
j_call: TRBJ1-6
clone_size: -
v_call: TRBV20-1
cdr3_nt: TGCAGTGCTAGAGTGGGGACAGGGGGCTCACCCCTCCACTTT
cdr3_aa: CSARVGTGGSPLHF

d_call: -
j_call: TRBJ2-6
clone_size: -
v_call: TRBV5-5
cdr3_nt: TGTGCCAGCAGCCCCGGGCCCTCGGCCTCTGGGGCCAACGTCCGGACTTTC
cdr3_aa: CASSPGPSASGANVRTF

d_call: TRBD2
j_call: TRBJ2-7
clone_size: few
v_call: TRBV18
cdr3_nt: TGTGCCAGCTCACCACGGAGCGGGGGGGCGTCCGAGCAGTACTTC
cdr3_aa: CASSPRSGGASEQYF

d_call: TRBD1
j_call: TRBJ2-2
clone_size: -
v_call: TRBV5-1
cdr3_nt: TGCGCCAGCAGCACCAGACAGGGGGTGAGCACCGGGGAGCTGTTTTTT
cdr3_aa: CASSTRQGVSTGELFF

d_call: TRBD2
j_call: TRBJ2-4
clone_size: -
v_call: TRBV6-1
cdr3_nt: TGTGCCAGCAGTGAGAAACTGCTAGCGGGGAGAGGTAACATTCAGTACTTC
cdr3_aa: CASSEKLLAGRGNIQYF

d_call: TRBD2
j_call: TRBJ2-7
clone_size: -
v_call: TRBV10-3
cdr3_nt: TGTGCCACCGGGGACTACTTGTACGAGCAGTACTTC
cdr3_aa: CATGDYLYEQYF

d_call: TRBD1
j_call: TRBJ2-7
clone_size: -
v_call: TRBV20-1
cdr3_nt: TGCAGTGGGGACAGGGGGGGCTGCGAGCAGTACTTC
cdr3_aa: CSGDRGGCEQYF